The 15 T cell receptor beta chains below come from one sample, sequenced in a study of cytomegalovirus exposure and HLA in healthy donors. The table came from immunoSEQ multiplex PCR; TCRdb's copy has only in-frame clones and leaves some out. The data contain approximately 280,000 clones, approximately 88% of them singletons. Sample: PBMCs. These receptors were obtained from a woman in her late teens or twenties in good health and CMV-seronegative.

This chain connects TRBV7-8 to TRBJ2-5, with a weak D call TRBD2 (6 bases). V was clipped by 6 bases and J by 2 bases, with 13 bases between them. The CDR3 runs 14 residues. The germline gives CDR1 SGHVS, CDR2 FQNEAQ. The CDR3 region has the DNA TGTGCCAGCAGGACGCTAGCGCAACAAGAGACCCAGTACTTC. This translates into CASRTLAQQETQYF. Supplemented by reference TRBV7-8 and TRBJ2-5, the full variable domain reads GAGVSQSPRYKVAKRGQDVALRCDPISGHVSLFWYQQALGQGPEFLTYFQNEAQLDKSGLPSDRFFAERPEGSVSTLKIQRTQQEDSAVYLCASRTLAQQETQYFGPGTRLLVL.

The chain has TRBV5-4 and TRBJ1-2; D not certain. This CDR3 has 14 residues. CDR1 and CDR2 from the germline V gene are SGHNT and YYREEE (reference sequence). V lost 4 bases to trimming and J lost 0 bases, with 10 bases between them. The CDR3 loop reads CASSLELTNYGYTF. In DNA form, the CDR3 reads TGTGCCAGCAGCCTCGAACTAACTAACTATGGCTACACCTTC.

The V gene is TRBV19, the J gene TRBJ2-1; possibly TRBD1 for D (6 bases). The length of the CDR3 is 16 residues. From germline, CDR1 is LNHDA and CDR2 SQIVND (reference sequence). V was trimmed by 5 bases and J by 2 bases, leaving 16 bases between them. CDR3 protein: CASSPRPGQTYNEQFF. The CDR3 nucleotides are TGTGCCAGTAGTCCGCGACCGGGACAAACCTACAATGAGCAGTTCTTC.

The chain recombines TRBV6-1 with TRBJ2-3; 8 bases map to TRBD1. The J segment lost 4 bases and the V segment lost 5 bases, leaving 8 bases of the junction unmatched. The length of the CDR3 is 15 residues. Looked up from germline, CDR1 is MNHNS and CDR2 is SASEGT. Here the CDR3 DNA reads TGTGCCAGCAGTCAGTGGGCAGGGGGCCCAGATACGCAGTATTTT. It codes for CASSQWAGGPDTQYF.

The chain's CDR3 is CASSQLQGGFQPQHF. The CDR3 bases are TGTGCCAGCAGCCAACTTCAGGGGGGATTTCAGCCCCAGCATTTT. The chain couples TRBV28 to TRBJ1-5, with 7 bases matching TRBD1. Trimming at V came to 6 bases and at J to 6 bases, leaving 11 bases not matched to a gene. This CDR3 has 15 amino acids. Germline V gene data show CDR1 as MDHEN and CDR2 as SYDVKM.

This chain connects TRBV9 to TRBJ2-3, with no clear D. Germline V gene lookup returns CDR1 SGDLS and CDR2 YYNGEE. The germline V and J ends were trimmed by 0 bases and 1 base, with 6 bases remaining between them. There are 14 residues in the CDR3. The CDR3 loop is CASSVDSRTDTQYF. As DNA, the CDR3 is TGTGCCAGCAGCGTAGACAGCCGCACAGATACGCAGTATTTT.

The chain couples TRBV6-5 to TRBJ1-5; 9 bases match TRBD1. There are 15 residues in the CDR3. Per germline, CDR1 MNHEY and CDR2 SVGAGI. V shed 6 bases, J shed 2 bases, and the junction held 5 bases outside the gene matches. The CDR3 coding sequence is TGTGCCAGCAGGGACCGGGACAGGGGCAATCAGCCCCAGCATTTT. Its protein product is CASRDRDRGNQPQHF.

As regards this clone: A junction end diverges from the germline sequence, so it may reflect a read error. V and J are TRBV27 and TRBJ2-7; a possible D gene is TRBD1 (5 bases). Germline CDR1 and CDR2: MNHEY and SMNVEV (reference sequence). The CDR3 sequence is 14 residues long. The CDR3 loop is CASSLGSGATPQSF. The CDR3 region has the DNA TGTGCCAGCAGTTTGGGAAGTGGGGCGACCCCACAGAGCTTC.

The chain is built from TRBV19 and TRBJ1-2, with D tentatively TRBD1 (5 bases). The CDR3 sequence is 15 residues long. CDR1 and CDR2 (germline): LNHDA, SQIVND (reference sequence). With 2 bases removed from V and 6 bases from J, the gap between germline ends came to 16 bases. CDR3 protein: CASSIHKGRVNGYTF. As DNA, the CDR3 is TGTGCCAGTAGTATACATAAAGGCAGGGTAAATGGCTACACCTTC.

The chain couples TRBV30 to TRBJ1-4, with D unresolved. The CDR3 runs to 13 residues. With 0 bases removed from V and 8 bases from J, the gap between germline ends came to 10 bases. The V gene's germline CDR1 is GTSNPN and CDR2 SVGIG (reference sequence). In DNA, the CDR3 is TGTGCCTGGAGTGTACAAGAGGGAGAAAAACTGTTTTTT. Amino acid sequence: CAWSVQEGEKLFF.

This clone was found once. The chain uses TRBV19 and TRBJ2-7; D possibly corresponds to TRBD2 (6 bases). Germline values: CDR1 LNHDA, CDR2 SQIVND (reference sequence). V lost 0 bases and J lost 0, with 12 bases in between. The CDR3 consists of 16 residues. The CDR3 is CASSIDGAGSSYEQYF. CDR3 nucleotide sequence: TGTGCCAGTAGTATAGATGGGGCGGGGAGCTCCTACGAGCAGTACTTC.

This clone showed up just a few times. The chain couples TRBV6-1 to TRBJ2-1; 10 bases line up with TRBD2. Germline CDR1 and CDR2: MNHNS and SASEGT. This CDR3 spans 14 amino acids. Germline trimming cut 8 bases from V and 4 bases from J; bases unmatched to any gene: 5. CDR3 region: CASVAGGEYNEQFF. CDR3 nucleotide sequence: TGTGCCAGCGTAGCGGGAGGAGAGTACAATGAGCAGTTCTTC.

The V gene is TRBV19, the J gene TRBJ1-1; TRBD1 matches 9 bases. The CDR3 covers 17 residues. Germline values: CDR1 LNHDA, CDR2 SQIVND (reference sequence). With 3 bases clipped from V and 3 bases from J, the junction kept 11 bases outside the gene matches. CDR3 in DNA: TGTGCCAGTAGTATTCTCTATGGACAGGGGATAGACACTGAAGCTTTCTTT. This gives the protein CASSILYGQGIDTEAFF.

The V call is TRBV30, the J call TRBJ1-1; D call uncertain. CDR1 GTSNPN and CDR2 SVGIG come from the germline V gene (reference sequence). This CDR3 is built from 13 residues. The V end was cut by 4 bases, the J end by 5 bases, with 14 bases between. CDR3 amino acids: CAWTPPTGTEAFF. CDR3 in DNA: TGTGCCTGGACCCCACCCACGGGGACTGAAGCTTTCTTT.

This clone was counted once. The chain is built from TRBV5-1 and TRBJ1-3; perhaps TRBD1 as D (6 bases). V was clipped by 1 base and J by 2 bases, with 16 bases between them. CDR1 is SGHRS, CDR2 YFSETQ, per germline. The CDR3 runs to 17 residues. The DNA for the CDR3 is TGCGCCAGCAGCTTGCTTCTCACAGGGACCGCTGGAAACACCATATATTTT. Translation: CASSLLLTGTAGNTIYF.